These 21 T cell receptor beta chains came from one sample sequenced in a study of T cells after yellow fever vaccination. MiXCR, applied by TCRdb to the 5' RACE reads, yields one record per CDR3 protein. The repertoire includes 240,000 or so distinct CDR3 sequences, around 7% of them detected once, and 0.65% to 0.9% sits in the top ten. Sequenced material: CD4+ T cells sorted from PBMCs, taken 15 days after the yellow fever booster vaccination. These receptors all come from a man under 40 who received the YFV17D yellow fever vaccine.

This clonotype has only a few counts. V and J are TRBV18 and TRBJ2-1; no firm D call. The CDR3 runs 14 residues. V lost 0 bases, J lost 8 bases, and 11 bases lay in between. Germline V gene sequence: CDR1 KGHSH, CDR2 LQKENI. CDR3 in DNA: TGTGCCAGCTCACCACCGTCGATGAGCTATGAGCAGTTCTTC. The encoded protein is CASSPPSMSYEQFF.

V usage is TRBV28 and J usage is TRBJ2-3; perhaps TRBD1 as D (5 bases). This CDR3 region has 16 residues. With 3 bases removed from V and 6 bases from J, the gap between germline ends came to 19 bases. Per the germline V gene, CDR1 is MDHEN and CDR2 is SYDVKM. The CDR3: CASSFSVGRDTDTQYF. The DNA of the CDR3 is TGTGCCAGCAGTTTTTCGGTGGGCAGGGATACGGATACGCAGTATTTT.

This clonotype appeared many times. V is TRBV20-1 and J is TRBJ2-3; D tentatively fits TRBD1 or TRBD2 (5 bases each). The V end was cut by 0 bases, the J end by 11 bases, with 15 bases between. CDR1 is DFQATT, CDR2 SNEGSKA, per germline (reference sequence). The CDR3 runs 13 residues. The CDR3 sequence: CSARDRGRVKQYF. For the CDR3, the DNA is TGCAGTGCTAGAGATCGGGGCAGGGTAAAGCAGTATTTT.

This clonotype was seen more than once but under ten times. The gene calls are TRBV20-1 and TRBJ1-4; D perhaps matches TRBD1 (5 bases). The V gene lost 2 bases and the J gene lost 8 bases, with 12 bases spanning the gap. The germline CDR1 and CDR2 sequences are DFQATT and SNEGSKA (reference sequence). The CDR3 has 13 residues. Written as DNA, the CDR3 is TGCAGTGCTAGACCTGCAGGGCAGGAAAAACTGTTTTTT. Its protein is CSARPAGQEKLFF.

The CDR3: CASSVSLRETQYF. CDR3 coding DNA: TGTGCCAGCAGCGTTTCGCTAAGAGAGACCCAGTACTTC. The V and J genes are TRBV9 and TRBJ2-5; D is ambiguous. The germline gives CDR1 SGDLS, CDR2 YYNGEE. V was pared by 2 bases and J by 4 bases, with 9 bases between. There are 13 residues in the CDR3. Full variable domain (rest looked up from reference TRBV9 and TRBJ2-5): DSGVTQTPKHLITATGQRVTLRCSPRSGDLSVYWYQQSLDQGLQFLIQYYNGEERAKGNILERFSAQQFPDLHSELNLSSLELGDSALYFCASSVSLRETQYFGPGTRLLVL.

This clonotype came up a few times. The chain recombines TRBV5-6 with TRBJ1-2; D not certain. The CDR3 sequence is 14 residues long. V lost 4 bases to trimming and J lost 0 bases, with 10 bases between them. The germline gives CDR1 SGHDT, CDR2 YYEEEE. The CDR3 is CASSDERSNYGYTF. In DNA form, the CDR3 reads TGTGCCAGCAGCGACGAGCGATCTAACTATGGCTACACCTTC.

This clonotype turned up a few times. V and J are TRBV20-1 and TRBJ2-7; no clear D gene. CDR3 length: 13 amino acids. Germline V gives CDR1 DFQATT, CDR2 SNEGSKA (reference sequence). The V gene lost 3 bases and the J gene lost 0 bases, with 9 bases spanning the gap. The CDR3 DNA follows: TGCAGTGCTAGTGGGTTGCCCTCCTACGAGCAGTACTTC. Protein: CSASGLPSYEQYF.

This clonotype was observed a handful of times. The chain uses TRBV6-2 or TRBV6-3 and TRBJ2-4, with 9 bases that match TRBD1. Looked up from germline, CDR1 is MNHEY and CDR2 is SVGEGT. With V trimmed by 5 bases and J by 4 bases, 6 bases remained unmatched. The CDR3 totals 15 residues. The CDR3 region has the DNA TGTGCCAGCAGTAGACCGGGACAGGGAAAAAACATTCAGTACTTC. This gives the protein CASSRPGQGKNIQYF.

This clonotype was seen at least ten times. The J gene is TRBJ2-1, the V gene TRBV6-2 or TRBV6-3, with 8 bases identical to TRBD1. Germline V gene sequence: CDR1 MNHEY, CDR2 SVGEGT. This CDR3 has 13 residues. V shed 6 bases, J shed 15 bases, and the junction held 13 bases outside the gene matches. CDR3 DNA sequence: TGTGCCAGCAGCCCGGACAGGGTGCTCGAGGGGTTCTTC. Translating it yields CASSPDRVLEGFF.

The chain uses TRBV21-1 and TRBJ2-3; the listed D gene, TRBD2, was not tested against the DNA. TRBV21-1 is labeled a pseudogene. CDR3 length: 16 amino acids. CDR3 sequence (DNA): TGTGCCAGCAGGCAAACGGGCAGAGTCCTTCAAGATACGCAGTATTTT. Residues: CASRQTGRVLQDTQYF.

A few counts support this clonotype. The chain has TRBV28 and TRBJ2-7; TRBD1 matches at 9 bases. The V segment lost 6 bases and the J segment 2 bases; nucleotides outside the gene matches: 11. There are 16 residues in the CDR3. Germline V gene sequence: CDR1 MDHEN, CDR2 SYDVKM. In nucleotides, the CDR3 is TGTGCCAGCAGCCTCCTCCCGGGACAGGGCCCCTACGAGCAGTACTTC. It encodes CASSLLPGQGPYEQYF.

As for this clonotype: This sequence may be a read error, since a much larger clone differs from it by one base. This chain uses TRBV7-9 with TRBJ2-1; TRBD1 is a possible D gene (5 bases). The CDR3 consists of 13 residues. Germline CDR1 and CDR2: SEHNR and FQNEAQ (reference sequence). Trimming shortened V by 1 base and J by 14 bases, and 15 bases separated the two germline ends. CDR3 in amino acids: CASSLEGFAEKFF. As DNA, the CDR3 is TGTGCCAGCAGCTTAGAGGGGTTCGCGGAGAAGTTCTTC.

The genes are TRBV19 and TRBJ2-7, with a possible D match to TRBD2 (5 bases). Germline V gene data show CDR1 as LNHDA and CDR2 as SQIVND (reference sequence). V was shortened by 0 bases and J by 4 bases, with 10 bases between the two germline ends. The CDR3 is 14 amino acids. CDR3 sequence reads: CASSIERGNYEQYF. In nucleotides, the CDR3 is TGTGCCAGTAGTATAGAACGGGGAAATTACGAGCAGTACTTC. The entire variable domain, with the rest obtained from reference TRBV19 and TRBJ2-7, is as follows: DGGITQSPKYLFRKEGQNVTLSCEQNLNHDAMYWYRQDPGQGLRLIYYSQIVNDFQKGDIAEGYSVSREKKESFPLTVTSAQKNPTAFYLCASSIERGNYEQYFGPGTRLTVT.

The chain joins TRBV20-1 to TRBJ2-1; possible D gene TRBD1, 6 bases. CDR1 and CDR2 (germline): DFQATT, SNEGSKA (reference sequence). V lost 6 bases and J 7 bases, leaving 22 bases between the germline ends. The CDR3 covers 15 residues. CDR3 DNA sequence: TGCAGTGCCTTCCTCCCAGGGGTACGAGGAAATGAGCAGTTCTTC. Protein sequence: CSAFLPGVRGNEQFF.

This chain links TRBV20-1 with TRBJ2-3, with D perhaps matching TRBD1 (6 bases). Trimming stripped 3 bases from V and 6 bases from J, with 22 bases between. Germline values: CDR1 DFQATT, CDR2 SNEGSKA (reference sequence). There are 16 residues in the CDR3. This CDR3 reads CSARAHGQNAVDTQYF. The CDR3 DNA is TGCAGTGCTAGGGCCCATGGACAGAACGCCGTCGATACGCAGTATTTT.

At least ten counts were recorded for this clonotype. J is TRBJ2-1 and V is TRBV7-2; no reliable D call. This CDR3 is 15 amino acids long. The germline V and J ends were trimmed by 5 bases and 5 bases, with 16 bases remaining between them. Germline assignment: CDR1 SGHTA and CDR2 FQGNSA. In DNA form, the CDR3 reads TGTGCCAGCAGCCTCTTAACCGCTAGGCACAATGAGCAGTTCTTC. Protein sequence: CASSLLTARHNEQFF. Complete variable domain (other parts from reference TRBV7-2 and TRBJ2-1): GAGVSQSPSNKVTEKGKDVELRCDPISGHTALYWYRQSLGQGLEFLIYFQGNSAPDKSGLPSDRFSAERTGGSVSTLTIQRTQQEDSAVYLCASSLLTARHNEQFFGPGTRLTVL.

The chain combines TRBV6-2 or TRBV6-3 with TRBJ1-1; no definite D call. Per the germline V gene, CDR1 is MNHEY and CDR2 is SVGEGT. There are 13 residues in the CDR3. Trimming stripped 4 bases from V and 8 bases from J, with 14 bases between. The CDR3 sequence is CASSFSRDYEAFF. CDR3 sequence (DNA): TGTGCCAGCAGTTTTTCCCGAGACTACGAAGCTTTCTTT.

The chain is built from TRBV20-1 and TRBJ2-5; D is possibly TRBD1 (5 bases). The CDR3 has 14 amino acids. Germline-derived CDR1 and CDR2 are DFQATT and SNEGSKA (reference sequence). V was shortened by 6 bases and J by 4 bases, with 18 bases between the two germline ends. CDR3 protein: CSAPTPEGVETQYF. The CDR3 DNA reads TGCAGTGCCCCAACACCCGAAGGGGTAGAGACCCAGTACTTC.

This clonotype came up many times. The V and J genes are TRBV27 and TRBJ2-7; a possible D gene is TRBD2 (5 bases). The germline V and J ends were trimmed by 6 bases and 4 bases, with 10 bases remaining between them. CDR3 size: 12 residues. Germline CDR1 reads MNHEY; CDR2 reads SMNVEV (reference sequence). CDR3 amino acids: CASSLRGYEQYF. The CDR3 coding sequence is TGTGCCAGCAGCCTACGGGGATACGAGCAGTACTTC.

This clonotype was observed a few times. V and J are TRBV10-2 and TRBJ2-7, with D maybe TRBD2 (6 bases). V gave up 4 bases and J gave up 4 bases, with 14 bases separating them. This CDR3 region has 14 residues. Per the germline V gene, CDR1 is WSHSY and CDR2 is SAAADI. The CDR3 bases are TGCGCCAGCAGTGTGCGGGATGGGGGTTACGAGCAGTACTTC. Translation: CASSVRDGGYEQYF.

This clonotype was found a few times. The gene calls are TRBV28 and TRBJ2-7; a possible D gene is TRBD2 (5 bases). This CDR3 region has 12 residues. The V gene's germline CDR1 is MDHEN and CDR2 SYDVKM. V lost 7 bases, J lost 3 bases, and 10 bases lay in between. CDR3: CASIRTGYEQYF. The CDR3 coding sequence is TGTGCCAGCATTAGGACTGGCTACGAGCAGTACTTC.